This passage covers 23 T cell receptor beta chains from one sample sequenced in a study of blood T cell repertoires in COVID-19. Method: immunoSEQ multiplex PCR; TCRdb's copy keeps in-frame clones and lacks some. The data contain about 140,000 clones, 87% of them seen just once; the ten biggest clones take up about 4.1%. Sequencing was performed on peripheral blood. The receptors derive from a woman aged 40 to 50 with acute or convalescent COVID-19.

This chain links TRBV10-3 with TRBJ1-2, with no clear D. CDR3 size: 13 residues. Trimming took 8 bases from V and 1 from J, leaving 11 bases between them. The germline V gene has CDR1 ENHRY and CDR2 SYGVKD. CDR3: CAIQTELNYGYTF. CDR3 bases: TGTGCCATCCAAACCGAGCTTAACTATGGCTACACCTTC.

The chain links TRBV9 to TRBJ1-1; unclear D gene. Between the trimmed V and J ends, which lost 6 bases and 0 bases, there was a span of 12 bases. The germline V gene encodes CDR1 SGDLS and CDR2 YYNGEE. The CDR3 sequence is 14 residues long. CDR3 sequence (DNA): TGTGCCAGCACTCTTATAACTGTGAACACTGAAGCTTTCTTT. Amino acid sequence: CASTLITVNTEAFF.

The genes are TRBV18 and TRBJ1-2; 9 bases match TRBD1. The CDR3 is 15 residues long. The germline V gene encodes CDR1 KGHSH and CDR2 LQKENI. After removal of 3 bases from V and 8 bases from J, the junction contained 10 bases not matched to a gene. In DNA form, the CDR3 reads TGTGCCAGCTCACCCACAGGGGGCGGTTATGGAGGCTACACCTTC. As protein: CASSPTGGGYGGYTF.

About this clone: Other nucleotide sequences from this sample produce the same CDR3. The chain joins TRBV18 to TRBJ1-2; D gene ambiguous. CDR1 KGHSH and CDR2 LQKENI come from the germline V gene. V lost 2 bases and J lost 2, with 6 bases in between. The CDR3 is 13 amino acids. The CDR3 region has the DNA TGTGCCAGCTCACCAGGAGAGAACTATGGCTACACCTTC. Translated, it gives CASSPGENYGYTF.

V and J are TRBV27 and TRBJ2-7, with TRBD2 matching over 8 bases. Germline loops: CDR1 MNHEY, CDR2 SMNVEV (reference sequence). The ends lost 3 bases at V and 2 bases at J; junction bases unmatched: 6. This CDR3 comprises 15 residues. The CDR3 DNA is TGTGCCAGCAGTTTGCTTAGCGGGACCCCCTACGAGCAGTACTTC. It encodes CASSLLSGTPYEQYF.

This clone was observed once. This chain links TRBV27 with TRBJ1-6, with a tentative D call TRBD1 (6 bases). Trimming cost V 8 bases and J 7 bases, with 18 bases left between them. The CDR3 spans 15 residues. In germline, CDR1 is MNHEY, CDR2 SMNVEV (reference sequence). The CDR3 spells CASGVTGWNNSPLHF. As DNA, the CDR3 is TGTGCCAGCGGGGTGACAGGATGGAACAATTCACCCCTCCACTTT.

The chain links TRBV2 to TRBJ1-1; D is unclear. The germline V gene has CDR1 SNHLY and CDR2 FYNNEI. Trimming left V 8 bases short and J 1 base short, with 11 bases between. There are 13 residues in the CDR3. The CDR3 sequence: CASRLLGNTEAFF. CDR3 coding DNA: TGTGCCAGCCGACTCTTAGGGAACACTGAAGCTTTCTTT.

The gene calls are TRBV19 and TRBJ2-3; D perhaps matches TRBD2 (6 bases). The V end was cut by 4 bases, the J end by 3 bases, with 17 bases between. The germline V gene encodes CDR1 LNHDA and CDR2 SQIVND (reference sequence). The CDR3 is 16 residues long. The CDR3 is CASSTLGGYSTDTQYF. CDR3 nucleotide sequence: TGTGCCAGTAGTACCCTTGGGGGGTATAGTACAGATACGCAGTATTTT.

The rearrangement joins TRBV3-1 (or the pseudogene TRBV3-2) to TRBJ1-1; the match to TRBD1 covers 8 bases. CDR1 is LGHDT, CDR2 YNNKEL, per germline (reference sequence). CDR3 length: 14 residues. J was trimmed by 5 bases and V by 1 base; bases with no gene match: 3. The CDR3 DNA sequence: TGTGCCAGCAGCCAAGTAACAGGGGGGACTGAAGCTTTCTTT. Its protein product is CASSQVTGGTEAFF.

The V call is TRBV5-6, the J call TRBJ2-7; D may be TRBD2 (5 bases). CDR3 length: 14 amino acids. Trimming cost V 5 bases and J 0 bases, with 12 bases left between them. Germline CDR1 is SGHDT and CDR2 is YYEEEE. The CDR3 DNA sequence: TGTGCCAGCAGTGGATGGACTGCCTCCTACGAGCAGTACTTC. It translates to CASSGWTASYEQYF.

The V gene is TRBV15, the J gene TRBJ2-7; possible D gene TRBD1, 5 bases. V was cut by 4 bases and J by 8 bases, with 24 bases left in between. Germline values: CDR1 LNHNV, CDR2 YYDKDF (reference sequence). The CDR3 runs 16 residues. CDR3 region: CATSTYAQGQLLKQYF. DNA of the CDR3: TGTGCCACCAGCACGTACGCTCAGGGTCAACTGCTGAAGCAGTACTTC.

This sequence joins TRBV19 and TRBJ2-1; the match to TRBD2 covers 9 bases. The V gene end was trimmed by 3 bases and the J gene end by 6 bases; junction bases not matched to a gene: 6. Germline V gene data show CDR1 as LNHDA and CDR2 as SQIVND (reference sequence). This CDR3 spans 15 amino acids. CDR3 nucleotides: TGTGCCAGTAGTATCGTGCGGGGGGGCTTCAATGAGCAGTTCTTC. Residues: CASSIVRGGFNEQFF.

The chain combines TRBV18 with TRBJ1-2; D possibly corresponds to TRBD1 (5 bases). CDR1 is KGHSH, CDR2 LQKENI, per germline. CDR3 length: 13 amino acids. Trimming pared 0 bases from V and 11 bases from J, leaving 13 bases between. CDR3 residues: CASSPPNTGTYTF. The CDR3, as DNA: TGTGCCAGCTCACCACCGAACACAGGAACTTACACCTTC.

This clone was detected a few times. The chain employs TRBV5-6 and TRBJ2-1; 7 bases align to TRBD2. The CDR3 sequence is 17 residues long. CDR1 and CDR2 from the germline V gene are SGHDT and YYEEEE. J gave up 0 bases and V 3 bases, and 9 bases lay outside the gene matches. The CDR3 coding sequence is TGTGCCAGCAGCTGGCGGGGGAGATCTAGCTCCTACAATGAGCAGTTCTTC. Translating gives CASSWRGRSSSYNEQFF.

The V call is TRBV6-2 or TRBV6-3, the J call TRBJ1-1; no clear D. The CDR3 is made up of 13 amino acids. The germline V and J ends were trimmed by 2 bases and 0 bases, with 4 bases remaining between them. Germline V lookup: CDR1 MNHEY, CDR2 SVGEGT. CDR3 nucleotides: TGTGCCAGCAGTTACCATTTGAACACTGAAGCTTTCTTT. Residues: CASSYHLNTEAFF.

This sequence joins TRBV10-2 and TRBJ2-1, with 12 bases lining up with TRBD2. This CDR3 comprises 16 residues. V was clipped by 3 bases and J by 2 bases; unmatched bases: 2. Looked up from germline, CDR1 is WSHSY and CDR2 is SAAADI. DNA for the CDR3: TGCGCCAGCAGTGAACTAGCGGGGGGACCCTACAATGAGCAGTTCTTC. As protein: CASSELAGGPYNEQFF.

This sequence joins TRBV30 and TRBJ2-1, with 10 positions matching TRBD2. Germline-derived CDR1 and CDR2 are GTSNPN and SVGIG (reference sequence). Germline trimming cut 4 bases from V and 7 bases from J; bases unmatched to any gene: 1. The length of the CDR3 is 12 residues. CDR3 sequence reads: CAWTSGRNEQFF. CDR3 DNA: TGTGCCTGGACTAGCGGGAGAAATGAGCAGTTCTTC.

This clone was found once. The chain uses TRBV6-5 and TRBJ1-1; D may be TRBD1 (5 bases). The CDR3 sequence is 16 residues long. Looked up from germline, CDR1 is MNHEY and CDR2 is SVGAGI. Between the trimmed V and J ends, which lost 2 bases and 0 bases, there was a span of 13 bases. CDR3 DNA sequence: TGTGCCAGCAGTTACGGGCAGGGTGGGATGAACACTGAAGCTTTCTTT. Translation gives CASSYGQGGMNTEAFF.

The V call is TRBV30, the J call TRBJ2-7; 7 nucleotides align to TRBD2. After removal of 4 bases from V and 4 bases from J, the junction contained 10 bases not matched to a gene. The CDR3 loop spans 14 amino acids. The germline V gene has CDR1 GTSNPN and CDR2 SVGIG (reference sequence). CDR3 nucleotide sequence: TGTGCCTGGACAGGCGGGAGCCCCGAATACGAGCAGTACTTC. This encodes CAWTGGSPEYEQYF.

This chain connects TRBV29-1 to TRBJ2-6; TRBD1 might be the D (5 bases). Germline V gene data show CDR1 as SQVTM and CDR2 as ANQGSEA. CDR3 length: 11 residues. V dropped 6 bases and J dropped 18 bases, with 18 bases sitting between them. CDR3 sequence reads: CSVLLGAQRTF. CDR3 nucleotides: TGCAGCGTACTTTTAGGGGCCCAACGGACTTTC.

The chain has TRBV10-3 and TRBJ1-2, with D unclear. Germline CDR1 is ENHRY and CDR2 is SYGVKD. The CDR3 is made up of 14 amino acids. The germline V and J ends were trimmed by 0 bases and 10 bases, with 15 bases remaining between them. The CDR3 protein is CAISESRVMGIYTF. In DNA, the CDR3 is TGTGCCATCAGTGAGTCGAGGGTGATGGGTATCTACACCTTC.

The V call is TRBV9, the J call TRBJ2-4, with D possibly matching TRBD1 (5 bases). Looked up from germline, CDR1 is SGDLS and CDR2 is YYNGEE. This CDR3 comprises 16 residues. Trimming shortened V by 4 bases and J by 5 bases, and 19 bases separated the two germline ends. The chain's CDR3 is CASSPQDNPFENIQYF. CDR3 in DNA: TGTGCCAGCAGCCCCCAGGACAACCCCTTCGAAAACATTCAGTACTTC.

The CDR3 sequence is CASSSADRYEQYF. The CDR3 DNA reads as TGTGCCAGCAGTTCGGCCGACAGGTACGAGCAGTACTTC. The genes are TRBV6-5 and TRBJ2-7, with D perhaps matching TRBD1 (6 bases). Germline V gene lookup returns CDR1 MNHEY and CDR2 SVGAGI. This CDR3 contains 13 residues. The V and J ends lost 4 bases and 4 bases respectively, with 11 bases between them.